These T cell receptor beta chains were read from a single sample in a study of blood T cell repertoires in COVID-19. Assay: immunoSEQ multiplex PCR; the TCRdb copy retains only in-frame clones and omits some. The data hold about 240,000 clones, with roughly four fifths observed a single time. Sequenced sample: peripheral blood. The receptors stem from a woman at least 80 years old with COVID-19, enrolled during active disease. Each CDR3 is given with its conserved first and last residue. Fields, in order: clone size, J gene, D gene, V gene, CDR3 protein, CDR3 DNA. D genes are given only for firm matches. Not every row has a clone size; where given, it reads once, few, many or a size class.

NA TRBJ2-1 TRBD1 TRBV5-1 CASSLDGQGYNEQFF TGCGCCAGCAGCTTGGACGGACAGGGATACAATGAGCAGTTCTTC
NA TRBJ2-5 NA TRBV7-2 CASSLAGGGETQYF TGTGCCAGCAGCTTAGCTGGGGGCGGGGAGACCCAGTACTTC
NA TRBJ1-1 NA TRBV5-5 CASSQQTNTEAFF TGTGCCAGCAGCCAACAGACAAACACTGAAGCTTTCTTT
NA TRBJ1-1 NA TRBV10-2 CASSEWQNTEAFF TGCGCCAGCAGTGAGTGGCAGAACACTGAAGCTTTCTTT
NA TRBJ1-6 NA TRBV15 CATSVQGLNSPLHF TGTGCCACCAGCGTGCAGGGCCTTAATTCACCCCTCCACTTT
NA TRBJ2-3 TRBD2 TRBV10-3 CAISDSGSADTQYF TGTGCCATCAGTGACAGCGGGAGTGCAGATACGCAGTATTTT
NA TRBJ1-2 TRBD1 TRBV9 CASSVAKDREGRYGYTF TGTGCCAGCAGCGTAGCTAAGGACAGGGAGGGGAGGTATGGCTACACCTTC
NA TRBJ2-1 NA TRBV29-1 CSVEGRSEQFF TGCAGCGTTGAAGGGAGGAGTGAGCAGTTCTTC
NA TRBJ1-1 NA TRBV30 CAWTTAGNTEAFF TGTGCCTGGACAACAGCTGGGAACACTGAAGCTTTCTTT
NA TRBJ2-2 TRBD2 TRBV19 CASSGGLAGGSGELFF TGTGCCAGTAGTGGGGGACTAGCGGGAGGCTCCGGGGAGCTGTTTTTT
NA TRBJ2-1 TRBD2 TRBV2 CASSGVLAGEQFF TGTGCCAGCAGTGGGGTTCTAGCGGGTGAGCAGTTCTTC
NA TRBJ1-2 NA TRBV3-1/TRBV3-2 CASSQSFHGYTF TGTGCCAGCAGCCAATCGTTCCATGGCTACACCTTC
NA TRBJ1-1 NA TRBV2 CASSPSLNTEAFF TGTGCCAGCAGTCCTTCCCTGAACACTGAAGCTTTCTTT
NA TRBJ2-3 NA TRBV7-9 CASSLRGTRAGTDTQYF TGTGCCAGCAGCTTACGAGGAACAAGGGCGGGAACAGATACGCAGTATTTT
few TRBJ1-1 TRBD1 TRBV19 CASRPTGVDTEAFF TGTGCCAGTAGGCCAACAGGGGTTGACACTGAAGCTTTCTTT
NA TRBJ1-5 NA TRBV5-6 CASSKRASNQPQHF TGTGCCAGCAGCAAGCGGGCTTCCAATCAGCCCCAGCATTTT
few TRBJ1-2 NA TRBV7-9 CASSSDQDGYTF TGTGCCAGCAGCTCAGACCAGGATGGCTACACCTTC
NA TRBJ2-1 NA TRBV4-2 CASSQDGGDNEQFF TGTGCCAGCAGCCAAGATGGAGGGGACAATGAGCAGTTCTTC
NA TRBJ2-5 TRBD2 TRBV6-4 CASSDSNAGGLETQYF TGTGCCAGCAGTGACTCTAACGCGGGGGGGCTGGAGACCCAGTACTTC
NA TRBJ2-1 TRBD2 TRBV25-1 CASSKREGYNEQFF TGTGCCAGCAGTAAGCGGGAGGGCTACAATGAGCAGTTCTTC
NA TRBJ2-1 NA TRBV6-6 CASSYLRNSYNEQFF TGTGCCAGCAGTTACCTACGAAACTCCTACAATGAGCAGTTCTTC
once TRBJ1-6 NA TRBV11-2 CASSLDPSPTGNSPLHF TGTGCCAGCAGCTTAGACCCCTCCCCGACTGGTAATTCACCCCTCCACTTT
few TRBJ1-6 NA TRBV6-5 CASSLSLINSPLHF TGTGCCAGCAGTTTAAGCTTAATTAATTCACCCCTCCACTTT
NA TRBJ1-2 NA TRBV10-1 CARIKTRGINYGYTF TGCGCCAGAATAAAAACTAGGGGGATTAACTATGGCTACACCTTC
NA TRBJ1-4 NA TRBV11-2 CASSLRVQENEKLFF TGTGCCAGCAGCTTGCGGGTCCAGGAAAATGAAAAACTGTTTTTT
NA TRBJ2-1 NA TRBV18 CASSAQDLYNEQFF TGTGCCAGCTCTGCCCAGGACTTATACAATGAGCAGTTCTTC
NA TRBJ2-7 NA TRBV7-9 CASSLWSLVEYEQYF TGTGCCAGCAGCTTATGGAGCCTAGTTGAATACGAGCAGTACTTC
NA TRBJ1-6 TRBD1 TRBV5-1 CASSLGGQAGSPLHF TGCGCCAGCAGCTTGGGAGGACAGGCGGGTTCACCCCTCCACTTT
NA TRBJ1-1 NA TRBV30 CAWSAGVMNTEAFF TGTGCCTGGAGCGCAGGCGTTATGAACACTGAAGCTTTCTTT
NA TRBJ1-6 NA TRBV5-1 CASRGSFGNSPLHF TGCGCCAGCAGAGGGAGCTTCGGTAATTCACCCCTCCACTTT
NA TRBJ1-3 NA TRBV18 CASSPGGPVGNTIYF TGTGCCAGCTCACCGGGCGGGCCGGTCGGAAACACCATATATTTT